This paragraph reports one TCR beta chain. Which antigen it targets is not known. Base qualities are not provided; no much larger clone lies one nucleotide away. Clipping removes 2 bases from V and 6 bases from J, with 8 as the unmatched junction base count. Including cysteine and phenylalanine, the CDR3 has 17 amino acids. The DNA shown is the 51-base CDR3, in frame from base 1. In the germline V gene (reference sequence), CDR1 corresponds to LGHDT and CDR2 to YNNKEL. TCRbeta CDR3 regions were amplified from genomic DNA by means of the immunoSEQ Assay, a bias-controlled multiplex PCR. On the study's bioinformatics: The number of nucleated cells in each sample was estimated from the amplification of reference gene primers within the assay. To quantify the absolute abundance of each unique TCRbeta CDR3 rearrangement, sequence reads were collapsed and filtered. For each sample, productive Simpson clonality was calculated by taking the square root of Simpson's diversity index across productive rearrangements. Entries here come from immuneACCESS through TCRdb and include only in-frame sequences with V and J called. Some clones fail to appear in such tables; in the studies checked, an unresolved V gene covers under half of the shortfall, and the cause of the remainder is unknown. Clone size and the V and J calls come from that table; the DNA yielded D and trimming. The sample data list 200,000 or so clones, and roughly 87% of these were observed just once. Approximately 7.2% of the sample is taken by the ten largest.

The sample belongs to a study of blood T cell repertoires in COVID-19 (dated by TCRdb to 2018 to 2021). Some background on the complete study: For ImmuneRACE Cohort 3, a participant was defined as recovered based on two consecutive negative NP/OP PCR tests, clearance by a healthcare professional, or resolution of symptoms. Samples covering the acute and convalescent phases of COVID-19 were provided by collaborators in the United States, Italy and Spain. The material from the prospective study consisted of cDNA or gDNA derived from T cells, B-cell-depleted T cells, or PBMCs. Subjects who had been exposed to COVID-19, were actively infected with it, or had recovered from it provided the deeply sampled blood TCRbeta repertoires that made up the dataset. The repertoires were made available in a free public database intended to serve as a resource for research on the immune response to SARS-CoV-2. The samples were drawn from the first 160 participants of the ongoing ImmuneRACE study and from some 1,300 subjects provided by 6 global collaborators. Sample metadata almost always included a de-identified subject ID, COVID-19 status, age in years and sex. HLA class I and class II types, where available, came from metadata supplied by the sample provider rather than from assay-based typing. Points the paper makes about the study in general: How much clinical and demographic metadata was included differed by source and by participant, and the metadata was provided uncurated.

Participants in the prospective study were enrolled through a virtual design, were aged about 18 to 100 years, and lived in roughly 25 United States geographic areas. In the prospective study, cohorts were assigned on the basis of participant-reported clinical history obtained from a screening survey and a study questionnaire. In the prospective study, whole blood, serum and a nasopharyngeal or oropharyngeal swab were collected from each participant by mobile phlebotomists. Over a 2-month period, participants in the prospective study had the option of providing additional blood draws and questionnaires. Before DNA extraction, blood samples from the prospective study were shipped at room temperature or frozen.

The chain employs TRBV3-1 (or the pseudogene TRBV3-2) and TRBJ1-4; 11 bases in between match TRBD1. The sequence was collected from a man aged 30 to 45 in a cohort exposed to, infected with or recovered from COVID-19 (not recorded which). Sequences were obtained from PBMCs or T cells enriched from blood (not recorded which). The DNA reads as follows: TGTGCCAGCAGCCAAAGGACAGGGGGCCCTCGGTATGAAAAACTGTTTTTT. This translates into CASSQRTGGPRYEKLFF.